The 10 T cell receptor beta chains in this list originate from one sample, sequenced in a study of cytomegalovirus exposure and HLA in healthy donors. PCR used 60 Vbeta primers and 13 Jbeta primers. The table came from immunoSEQ multiplex PCR; TCRdb's copy has only in-frame clones and leaves some out. The sample lists 200,000 or so clones; roughly 84% were seen once. The sequenced sample was PBMCs. The receptors stem from a human donor in good health.

Only one count was recorded for this clone. V and J are TRBV28 and TRBJ2-7; 7 bases match TRBD2. Germline V CDR1 and CDR2: MDHEN, SYDVKM. This CDR3 contains 14 residues. V trimming: 6 bases; J trimming: 6 bases; junction bases outside the gene matches: 11. CDR3 in amino acids: CASSLGGGSSEQYF. The CDR3 DNA sequence: TGTGCCAGCAGCCTCGGTGGCGGGAGTAGCGAGCAGTACTTC.

This clone turned up a few times. The CDR3 sequence: CSVPGHRSYEQYF. The CDR3 nucleotides are TGCAGCGTCCCGGGACACCGCTCCTACGAGCAGTACTTC. The V call is TRBV29-1, the J call TRBJ2-7; tentative D call: TRBD1 (6 bases). This CDR3 region has 13 residues. Germline V gene data show CDR1 as SQVTM and CDR2 as ANQGSEA. V was clipped by 6 bases and J by 0 bases, with 12 bases between them.

The chain recombines TRBV11-2 with TRBJ2-3; D is perhaps TRBD1 (6 bases). The CDR3 covers 15 residues. Trimming pared 1 base from V and 0 bases from J, leaving 8 bases between. Germline values: CDR1 SGHAT, CDR2 FQNNGV. In DNA, the CDR3 is TGTGCCAGCAGCTTAGTGGGACACAGCACAGATACGCAGTATTTT. Translating gives CASSLVGHSTDTQYF.

This clone was seen a handful of times. The chain couples TRBV19 to TRBJ1-3; D is undetermined. Trimming took off 6 bases at V and 0 bases at J, with 12 bases between the two ends. This CDR3 spans 15 amino acids. Germline loops: CDR1 LNHDA, CDR2 SQIVND (reference sequence). DNA for the CDR3: TGTGCCAGTAGCTCCCTTGAGTCCTCTGGAAACACCATATATTTT. Its protein product is CASSSLESSGNTIYF. Full variable domain (remainder filled in from reference TRBV19 and TRBJ1-3): DGGITQSPKYLFRKEGQNVTLSCEQNLNHDAMYWYRQDPGQGLRLIYYSQIVNDFQKGDIAEGYSVSREKKESFPLTVTSAQKNPTAFYLCASSSLESSGNTIYFGEGSWLTVV.

The gene calls are TRBV19 and TRBJ2-1, with D possibly being TRBD2 (6 bases). Germline V CDR1 and CDR2: LNHDA, SQIVND (reference sequence). This CDR3 is 15 amino acids long. V gave up 5 bases and J gave up 2 bases, with 13 bases separating them. The CDR3 is CASSFGGGAYNEQFF. The CDR3 DNA reads as TGTGCCAGTAGTTTCGGTGGAGGGGCCTACAATGAGCAGTTCTTC.

The CDR3 spells CASSFRLRQHREQYF. CDR3 in DNA: TGTGCCAGCAGTTTTAGATTGAGACAGCATCGCGAGCAGTACTTC. The V and J genes are TRBV28 and TRBJ2-7, with D possibly TRBD1 on 5 matching bases. Trimming removed 3 bases at V and 6 bases at J, with 18 bases between. In germline, CDR1 is MDHEN, CDR2 SYDVKM. The CDR3 runs 15 residues.

The chain carries TRBV5-1 and TRBJ2-1; TRBD2 agrees at 7 bases. Looked up from germline, CDR1 is SGHRS and CDR2 is YFSETQ. Trimming cost V 2 bases and J 2 bases; bases outside gene matches: 1. There are 14 residues in the CDR3. The CDR3 DNA sequence: TGCGCCAGCAGCTTACTAGCGACCTACAATGAGCAGTTCTTC. This translates into CASSLLATYNEQFF.

The chain is built from TRBV7-6 and TRBJ1-2, with 8 bases identical to TRBD1. The CDR3 consists of 15 residues. V lost 5 bases to trimming and J lost 6 bases; unmatched junction nucleotides: 11. Germline lookup yields CDR1 SGHVS and CDR2 FNYEAQ. The CDR3 loop reads CASSPRQTGVNGYTF. CDR3 sequence (DNA): TGTGCCAGCAGCCCCCGCCAGACAGGGGTTAATGGCTACACCTTC.

The rearrangement links TRBV7-8 to TRBJ1-4; no firm D call. The CDR3 is made up of 13 amino acids. V dropped 5 bases and J dropped 10 bases, with 14 bases sitting between them. The germline gives CDR1 SGHVS, CDR2 FQNEAQ. The CDR3 nucleotides read TGTGCCAGCAGCCCCCTAGGCCGGAGAAAACTGTTTTTT. Translating gives CASSPLGRRKLFF.

The chain links TRBV28 to TRBJ1-1; D perhaps matches TRBD1 (6 bases). V lost 5 bases and J lost 2, with 18 bases in between. The CDR3 spans 16 residues. The germline gives CDR1 MDHEN, CDR2 SYDVKM. CDR3 sequence reads: CASSKIRTDPNTEAFF. The DNA of the CDR3 is TGTGCCAGCAGTAAGATCAGGACAGACCCAAACACTGAAGCTTTCTTT. Drawing the rest from reference TRBV28 and TRBJ1-1, the complete variable domain is DVKVTQSSRYLVKRTGEKVFLECVQDMDHENMFWYRQDPGLGLRLIYFSYDVKMKEKGDIPEGYSVSREKKERFSLILESASTNQTSMYLCASSKIRTDPNTEAFFGQGTRLTVV.